This is a list of T cell receptor beta chains from one sample in a study of shared clonotypes between healthy human individuals. The protocol was immunoSEQ multiplex PCR, while the TCRdb copy is restricted to in-frame clones and leaves out a portion. There are 2,500,000 or so clones in the sample; 93% occur only once, and about 0.39% lies in the top ten. The sample consisted of naive CD4+ T cells from PBMCs. These receptors all stem from a man aged 18 to 30 in good health. Some clones in this sample may be carry-over from other donors' samples. The CDR3 runs from the conserved cysteine through the conserved F or W. A D gene is named only where the DNA matches it firmly. Size is stated for part of the rows, as once, few or many counts, or as a class when the clone is expanded.

D gene,clone size,CDR3 length,J gene,V gene,CDR3 DNA,CDR3 protein
-,-,14,TRBJ1-3,TRBV19,TGTGCCAGTAGTCCCCTGACGCGGGGAAACACCATATATTTT,CASSPLTRGNTIYF
-,few,14,TRBJ1-1,TRBV7-3,TGTGCCAGCAGCTTACAGGGAGGGAACACTGAAGCTTTCTTT,CASSLQGGNTEAFF
TRBD2,-,15,TRBJ2-3,TRBV6-4,TGTGCCAGCAGTGCTAGCGGGAGGACGACAGATACGCAGTATTTT,CASSASGRTTDTQYF
TRBD2,once,14,TRBJ2-7,TRBV28,TGTGCCAGCAGCCCGGGGGGGGCGGACTACGAGCAGTACTTC,CASSPGGADYEQYF
-,-,15,TRBJ1-2,TRBV13,TGTGCCAGCAGATTAGGGGCGGCGGTAGCCTATGGCTACACCTTC,CASRLGAAVAYGYTF
-,few,15,TRBJ1-1,TRBV7-2,TGTGCCAGCAGCTTAGAACGGCAATCAAACACTGAAGCTTTCTTT,CASSLERQSNTEAFF
TRBD2,-,18,TRBJ2-1,TRBV11-3,TGTGCCAGCAGCTTAGAAGTGGGAGGGCATCGATCCTACAATGAGCAGTTCTTC,CASSLEVGGHRSYNEQFF
TRBD2,-,16,TRBJ2-1,TRBV5-1,TGCGCCAGCAGCTACTTAGCGGGAGCCACCTACAATGAGCAGTTCTTC,CASSYLAGATYNEQFF
-,-,14,TRBJ2-3,TRBV9,TGTGCCAGCAGTCCGGGGGACCCAGCAGATACGCAGTATTTT,CASSPGDPADTQYF
-,-,14,TRBJ2-2,TRBV5-1,TGCGCCAGCAGCGTGGGACGGGGTACCGGGGAGCTGTTTTTT,CASSVGRGTGELFF
TRBD1,-,18,TRBJ2-7,TRBV7-9,TGTGCCAGCAGCTTAGGTTCATCGGGACAGGGGTTTACCTACGAGCAGTACTTC,CASSLGSSGQGFTYEQYF
TRBD2,-,14,TRBJ2-1,TRBV30,TGTGCCTGGAGCGTCGGGACTAGCGGGATTGCGCAGTTCTTC,CAWSVGTSGIAQFF
TRBD2,-,14,TRBJ2-7,TRBV7-2,TGTGCCAGCAGCCGGGACTACGGGGACGACGAGCAGTACTTC,CASSRDYGDDEQYF
-,-,14,TRBJ2-3,TRBV28,TGTGCCAGCCTACATGGGGGACCCACAGATACGCAGTATTTT,CASLHGGPTDTQYF
-,-,14,TRBJ2-5,TRBV19,TGTGCCAGTAGTTCATTTGGGGCGGAAGAGACCCAGTACTTC,CASSSFGAEETQYF
-,-,13,TRBJ1-1,TRBV19,TGTGCCAGTAGTACCAACAGGGACACTGAAGCTTTCTTT,CASSTNRDTEAFF
TRBD1,-,17,TRBJ1-3,TRBV28,TGTGCCAGCAGTTTAGGGACAGGGGCTCGCTCTGGAAACACCATATATTTT,CASSLGTGARSGNTIYF
TRBD2,few,14,TRBJ2-7,TRBV19,TGTGCCAGTAGTTCAGCTAGCGGGAGCTACGAGCAGTACTTC,CASSSASGSYEQYF
-,-,13,TRBJ2-7,TRBV5-1,TGCGCCAGCAGCTTAACAGATACCTACGAGCAGTACTTC,CASSLTDTYEQYF
-,-,14,TRBJ1-5,TRBV19,TGTGCCAGTAGTATTTTCGGGGGTGACCAGCCCCAGCATTTT,CASSIFGGDQPQHF
TRBD2,-,15,TRBJ2-1,TRBV2,TGTGCCAGTTCCGGGACTAGCGGCTCCTACAATGAGCAGTTCTTC,CASSGTSGSYNEQFF
-,-,13,TRBJ1-2,TRBV10-2,TGCGCCAGCAGATCTAACGGGGGCGGTGGCTACACCTTC,CASRSNGGGGYTF
-,-,12,TRBJ1-2,TRBV5-4,TGTGCCAGCAGGACCGGGACGGATGGCTACACCTTC,CASRTGTDGYTF
-,-,17,TRBJ1-3,TRBV5-1,TGCGCCAGCAGCTTGGGATCGGACAGATACTCTGGAAACACCATATATTTT,CASSLGSDRYSGNTIYF
-,-,14,TRBJ2-5,TRBV2,TGTGCCAGCAGGGGCGGGCAAAACCAAGAGACCCAGTACTTC,CASRGGQNQETQYF
-,-,15,TRBJ2-4,TRBV7-2,TGTGCCAGCAGCTTGGCCGAAGAGGGTGCAAACATTCAGTACTTC,CASSLAEEGANIQYF
-,-,13,TRBJ2-2,TRBV19,TGTGCCAGTACCATGATAGCTTCCGGGGAGCTGTTTTTT,CASTMIASGELFF
-,-,12,TRBJ2-3,TRBV10-3,TGTGCCAACGGACAAAACACAGATACGCAGTATTTT,CANGQNTDTQYF
TRBD1,-,14,TRBJ2-7,TRBV15,TGTGCCACCAGGGTTGAGGGGGCATCCTACGAGCAGTACTTC,CATRVEGASYEQYF
-,-,18,TRBJ2-6,TRBV7-2,TGTGCCAGCAGCCCACGATGGACAGACATCTCTGGGGCCAACGTCCTGACTTTC,CASSPRWTDISGANVLTF
TRBD1,-,15,TRBJ2-3,TRBV19,TGTGCCAGTAGGAGACCCGGGACAGCCGCAGATACGCAGTATTTT,CASRRPGTAADTQYF
-,-,12,TRBJ2-7,TRBV5-1,TGCGCCAGCAGCCCTCTAGCTGGTGATAAGTACTTC,CASSPLAGDKYF
TRBD1,-,15,TRBJ2-7,TRBV28,TGTGCCAGCAGCACTCCCGGGACAGGGTCTAGGGAGCAGTACTTC,CASSTPGTGSREQYF
-,-,16,TRBJ1-4,TRBV21-1,TGTGCCAGCAGCAGCAGGGCGAACAGCAATAATGAAAAACTGTTTTTT,CASSSRANSNNEKLFF
TRBD1,once,14,TRBJ2-7,TRBV5-1,TGCGCCAGCAGCGGGGGACAGGCTTCCTACGAGCAGTACTTC,CASSGGQASYEQYF
TRBD1,-,15,TRBJ2-7,TRBV28,TGTGCCAGCAGCCAAGGGACAGATAGCTCCTACGAGCAGTACTTC,CASSQGTDSSYEQYF
-,-,13,TRBJ1-5,TRBV5-1,TGCGCCAGCAGCTTCTCCGTGGGTCAGCCCCAGCATTTT,CASSFSVGQPQHF
-,-,12,TRBJ2-7,TRBV6-1,TGTGCCAGCAAAGCCACGGGGACCGCCCTTTTCTTC,CASKATGTALFF
-,-,13,TRBJ1-5,TRBV19,TGTGCCAGTAGCCTGAAGCTTAATCAGCCCCAGCATTTT,CASSLKLNQPQHF
-,-,16,TRBJ2-7,TRBV5-1,TGCGCCAGCAGCTTGGGTTGGGCGGAGAGCTCCTACGAGCAGTACTTC,CASSLGWAESSYEQYF
TRBD1,-,14,TRBJ1-2,TRBV6-5,TGTGCCAGCAGCACGGGACAGAGAAGCTATGGCTACACCTTC,CASSTGQRSYGYTF
TRBD2,-,15,TRBJ2-3,TRBV4-2,TGTGCCAGCAGTGGGGGACTAGCGGACTTAGATACGCAGTATTTT,CASSGGLADLDTQYF
TRBD1,-,15,TRBJ2-1,TRBV19,TGTGCCAGTAGGATACAGGGGGCGGGTATGAATGAGCAGTTCTTC,CASRIQGAGMNEQFF
-,-,13,TRBJ1-4,TRBV5-1,TGCGCCAGCAACCTGGGCCCGGGCGAAAAACTGTTTTTT,CASNLGPGEKLFF
-,once,12,TRBJ2-7,TRBV18,TGTGCCAGCTCACCACCCGCCTACGAGCAGTACTTC,CASSPPAYEQYF
-,-,13,TRBJ1-1,TRBV27,TGTGCCAGCAGCCCCGATTGGGCATTTGAAGCTTTCTTT,CASSPDWAFEAFF
-,-,16,TRBJ2-7,TRBV11-2,TGTGCCAGCAGCTTAATTATTACAGGGAAAGTCGGCGAGCAGTACTTC,CASSLIITGKVGEQYF
-,-,15,TRBJ2-3,TRBV28,TGTGCCAGCAGAACTGGCGGGACGCTAACAGATACGCAGTATTTT,CASRTGGTLTDTQYF
-,-,13,TRBJ2-1,TRBV5-1,TGCGCCAGCAGCACCACTAGCACGAATGAGCAGTTCTTC,CASSTTSTNEQFF
-,-,17,TRBJ2-1,TRBV4-3,TGCGCCAGCAGCCAAGAAAGGGGGTTTATTCTCCACAATGAGCAGTTCTTC,CASSQERGFILHNEQFF
-,few,12,TRBJ1-4,TRBV2,TGTGCCAGCAGGGACAGCAATGAAAAACTGTTTTTT,CASRDSNEKLFF
TRBD2,-,16,TRBJ2-3,TRBV27,TGTGCCAGCAGTTCGTCGACTAGCGGGAAGGCCCATACGCAGTATTTT,CASSSSTSGKAHTQYF